This TCR beta chain comes out of a study of chemoradiotherapy in HPV16-positive cancers. The assay was immunoSEQ multiplex PCR, and TCRdb's table has in-frame clones only and misses some. The profile shows around 15,000 clones, just under 80% of them singletons. Over chemoradiotherapy, repertoires were sampled more than once. Germline CDR1 and CDR2: LNHDA and SQIVND (reference sequence). Losses at the gene ends were 3 bases for V and 0 bases for J; bases not matched to a gene: 5. The CDR3 length is 15 residues. The sample was collected from a patient who underwent chemoradiotherapy. The clonotype was recovered from a human donor with HPV-associated anogenital cancer. V gene TRBV19 combines with J gene TRBJ2-7, with 7 nucleotides matching TRBD1. CDR3 loop: CASSIVAGGSYEQYF. DNA of the CDR3: TGTGCCAGTAGTATCGTGGCAGGGGGCTCCTACGAGCAGTACTTC.